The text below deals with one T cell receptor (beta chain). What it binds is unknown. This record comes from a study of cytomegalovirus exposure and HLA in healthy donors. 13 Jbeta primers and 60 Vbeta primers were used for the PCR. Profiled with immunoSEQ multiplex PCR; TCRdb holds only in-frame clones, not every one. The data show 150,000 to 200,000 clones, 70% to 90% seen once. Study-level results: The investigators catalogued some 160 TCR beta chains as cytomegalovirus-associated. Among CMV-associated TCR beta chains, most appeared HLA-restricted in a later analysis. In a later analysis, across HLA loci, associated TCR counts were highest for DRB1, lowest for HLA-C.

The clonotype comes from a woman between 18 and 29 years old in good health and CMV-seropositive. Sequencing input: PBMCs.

CDR3 DNA sequence: TGCGCCAGCAGCCGGGGGGGTTGGGAGACCCAGTACTTC. Encoded protein: CASSRGGWETQYF. This sequence joins TRBV4-1 and TRBJ2-5, with 7 bases that match TRBD2. Germline V gene data show CDR1 as MGHRA and CDR2 as YSYEKL. The CDR3 is 13 amino acids. V shed 4 bases and J 5 bases; nucleotides not matched to a gene: 4.